The rows below give T cell receptor beta chains drawn from one sample of a study of T cell responses to AZD1222 COVID-19 vaccine. The protocol was immunoSEQ multiplex PCR, while the TCRdb copy is restricted to in-frame clones and leaves out a portion. The data contain about 130,000 clones, 90% to 95% of them singletons. Source: peripheral blood, taken 28 days after the second AZD1222 dose. These receptor sequences come from an adult who received the AZD1222 COVID-19 vaccine. CDR3s include the opening cysteine and the closing phenylalanine or tryptophan. A D gene is named only where the DNA matches it firmly. Rows give clone size only sometimes, using once, few, many, or a class for an expanded clone.

V: TRBV6-6; D: NA; size: NA; J: TRBJ1-5; DNA: TGTGCCAGCAGACCACAGGTGAATCAGCCCCAGCATTTT; CDR3: CASRPQVNQPQHF
V: TRBV11-2; D: NA; size: NA; J: TRBJ1-1; DNA: TGTGCCAGCAGCTTAGGAATGGAGCACTGGAACACTGAAGCTTTCTTT; CDR3: CASSLGMEHWNTEAFF
V: TRBV10-1; D: NA; size: NA; J: TRBJ1-2; DNA: TGCGCCAGCAGTGAGTTGAATGGCTACACCTTC; CDR3: CASSELNGYTF
V: TRBV15; D: NA; size: NA; J: TRBJ2-1; DNA: TGTGCCACCAGCAGAAACGGACGGCCCAATGAGCAGTTCTTC; CDR3: CATSRNGRPNEQFF
V: TRBV6-6; D: TRBD1; size: NA; J: TRBJ2-5; DNA: TGTGCCAGCAGTTCCAACGGACAGGGGGAGACCCAGTACTTC; CDR3: CASSSNGQGETQYF
V: TRBV28; D: NA; size: NA; J: TRBJ1-2; DNA: TGTGCCAGCAGTTTATACAGGGACTATGGCTACACCTTC; CDR3: CASSLYRDYGYTF
V: TRBV15; D: NA; size: few; J: TRBJ1-5; DNA: TGTGCCACCAGCAGAGGTCTTGAGGGGGAGGCTCAGCCCCAGCATTTT; CDR3: CATSRGLEGEAQPQHF
V: TRBV30; D: NA; size: NA; J: TRBJ1-3; DNA: TGTGCCTACTCGGAGGGAACTGGAAACACCATATATTTT; CDR3: CAYSEGTGNTIYF
V: TRBV19; D: NA; size: NA; J: TRBJ1-6; DNA: TGTGCCAGTAGTGTGGACAGCGCGCTGAGTTCACCCCTCCACTTT; CDR3: CASSVDSALSSPLHF
V: TRBV24-1; D: NA; size: NA; J: TRBJ2-1; DNA: TGTGCCACGCCCCTCAATGAGCAGTTCTTC; CDR3: CATPLNEQFF
V: TRBV19; D: NA; size: NA; J: TRBJ2-1; DNA: TGTGCCAGTAGCTCCGGACAGAGCTCCTACAATGAGCAGTTCTTC; CDR3: CASSSGQSSYNEQFF
V: TRBV19; D: NA; size: NA; J: TRBJ1-2; DNA: TGTGCCAGTAGTCTAACCGGGAACTATGGCTACACCTTC; CDR3: CASSLTGNYGYTF
V: TRBV10-3; D: NA; size: NA; J: TRBJ1-1; DNA: TGTGCCATCAGTGCCGGGGGGACTGAAGCTTTCTTT; CDR3: CAISAGGTEAFF
V: TRBV4-2; D: NA; size: NA; J: TRBJ1-2; DNA: TGTGCCAGCAGCCAAGATGAAAATGGCTACACCTTC; CDR3: CASSQDENGYTF
V: TRBV7-9; D: NA; size: NA; J: TRBJ2-3; DNA: TGTGCCAGCAGCCCACCATTGGAGGGCACAGATACGCAGTATTTT; CDR3: CASSPPLEGTDTQYF
V: TRBV5-4; D: NA; size: NA; J: TRBJ1-2; DNA: TGTGCCAGCAGCTTAGATACCCGTACGGACGGCTACACCTTC; CDR3: CASSLDTRTDGYTF
V: TRBV2; D: NA; size: NA; J: TRBJ1-3; DNA: TGTGCCAGCGGAGGACGGCACTCTGGAAACACCATATATTTT; CDR3: CASGGRHSGNTIYF
V: TRBV5-1; D: NA; size: NA; J: TRBJ2-3; DNA: TGCGCCAGCAGCGCGACAGATACGCAGTATTTT; CDR3: CASSATDTQYF
V: TRBV7-3; D: NA; size: NA; J: TRBJ2-1; DNA: TGTGCCAGCAGCTTGGGTTATGGACAGAACAATGAGCAGTTCTTC; CDR3: CASSLGYGQNNEQFF
V: TRBV27; D: NA; size: NA; J: TRBJ1-2; DNA: TGTGCCAGCAGTTTATTATCAGGTCCGAGGGGCTACACCTTC; CDR3: CASSLLSGPRGYTF
V: TRBV19; D: NA; size: few; J: TRBJ1-4; DNA: TGTGCCAGTAGTATCGGGAGGCTGGCTAATGAAAAACTGTTTTTT; CDR3: CASSIGRLANEKLFF
V: TRBV20-1; D: NA; size: NA; J: TRBJ2-1; DNA: TGCAGTGCTAGAGTTTTCAATGAGCAGTTCTTC; CDR3: CSARVFNEQFF
V: TRBV5-1; D: TRBD1; size: NA; J: TRBJ1-1; DNA: TGCGCCAGCAGCTTGGACAGGGGGCGCTACACTGAAGCTTTCTTT; CDR3: CASSLDRGRYTEAFF
V: TRBV4-1; D: TRBD1; size: NA; J: TRBJ1-1; DNA: TGCGCCAGCAGCCAGGCTTACAGGGGTGACACTGAAGCTTTCTTT; CDR3: CASSQAYRGDTEAFF
V: TRBV5-1; D: TRBD1; size: NA; J: TRBJ2-1; DNA: TGCGCCAGCAGCTTGGGACAGGGCACTGAGCAGTTCTTC; CDR3: CASSLGQGTEQFF
V: TRBV9; D: NA; size: NA; J: TRBJ1-2; DNA: TGTGCCAGCAGCGTAGACCATTTCTATGGCTACACCTTC; CDR3: CASSVDHFYGYTF
V: TRBV27; D: TRBD2; size: NA; J: TRBJ2-3; DNA: TGTGCCAGCAGTTTAGGCAGTGCGGGGGGACCAGATACGCAGTATTTT; CDR3: CASSLGSAGGPDTQYF
V: TRBV27; D: TRBD1; size: once; J: TRBJ1-1; DNA: TGTGCCAGCAGTCCTCTAGACAGGGAAGGGTTCACTGAAGCTTTCTTT; CDR3: CASSPLDREGFTEAFF
V: TRBV3-1/TRBV3-2; D: NA; size: NA; J: TRBJ2-7; DNA: TGTGCCAGCAGCCAAGGGGTTTCCGAGCAGTACTTC; CDR3: CASSQGVSEQYF
V: TRBV5-5; D: NA; size: once; J: TRBJ2-7; DNA: TGTGCCAGCAGCTTGGCCGTGGTCACAGGGATCGCCTACGAGCAGTACTTC; CDR3: CASSLAVVTGIAYEQYF
V: TRBV3-1/TRBV3-2; D: NA; size: NA; J: TRBJ1-2; DNA: TGTGCCAGCAGCCCAGGAGGACAGCTGGCTATGCGCTACACCTTC; CDR3: CASSPGGQLAMRYTF
V: TRBV29-1; D: NA; size: NA; J: TRBJ1-1; DNA: TGCAGCGTTGGGCGCCTGGACACTGAAGCTTTCTTT; CDR3: CSVGRLDTEAFF
V: TRBV10-3; D: NA; size: NA; J: TRBJ1-4; DNA: TGTGCCATCAGTGAGACTAATAATGAAAAACTGTTTTTT; CDR3: CAISETNNEKLFF
V: TRBV6-5; D: NA; size: few; J: TRBJ1-1; DNA: TGTGCCAGCAGTTACGGGCAGAACACTGAAGCTTTCTTT; CDR3: CASSYGQNTEAFF
V: TRBV19; D: NA; size: NA; J: TRBJ1-1; DNA: TGTGCCAGTAGTATGGGGGGGACTCAATACACTGAAGCTTTCTTT; CDR3: CASSMGGTQYTEAFF
V: TRBV28; D: TRBD2; size: NA; J: TRBJ2-7; DNA: TGTGCCAGCAGAGAAGGAGCGGGGGGGCCTTACGAGCAGTACTTC; CDR3: CASREGAGGPYEQYF
V: TRBV4-3; D: NA; size: NA; J: TRBJ2-1; DNA: TGCGCCAGCAGCGTAGACTCAAGCTCCTACAATGAGCAGTTCTTC; CDR3: CASSVDSSSYNEQFF
V: TRBV6-1; D: NA; size: NA; J: TRBJ1-5; DNA: TGTGCCAGCAGTGAAGCTAGGGGAATTCATCAGCCCCAGCATTTT; CDR3: CASSEARGIHQPQHF
V: TRBV6-2/TRBV6-3; D: NA; size: NA; J: TRBJ1-5; DNA: TGTGCCAGCAGCAGACACGGGGACAACAATCAGCCCCAGCATTTT; CDR3: CASSRHGDNNQPQHF
V: TRBV2; D: NA; size: NA; J: TRBJ2-1; DNA: TGTGCCAGCAGTGTGACTACAAGCTCCTACAATGAGCAGTTCTTC; CDR3: CASSVTTSSYNEQFF
V: TRBV7-3; D: NA; size: NA; J: TRBJ1-1; DNA: TGTGCCAGCAGCTTATGGGCGAACACTGAAGCTTTCTTT; CDR3: CASSLWANTEAFF
V: TRBV3-1/TRBV3-2; D: NA; size: NA; J: TRBJ1-2; DNA: TGTGCCAGCAGTCGGAGGTGGGGGGCACGGGGCTACACCTTC; CDR3: CASSRRWGARGYTF
V: TRBV29-1; D: TRBD1; size: NA; J: TRBJ2-7; DNA: TGCAGCGTTGATGAGGGGGCCGAGCAGTACTTC; CDR3: CSVDEGAEQYF
V: TRBV19; D: NA; size: NA; J: TRBJ1-5; DNA: TGTGCCAGTAGTATAGTAGGTTCGGGAATGGGCAATCAGCCCCAGCATTTT; CDR3: CASSIVGSGMGNQPQHF
V: TRBV11-3; D: NA; size: NA; J: TRBJ2-7; DNA: TGTGCCAGCAGCGCCCTCCCGACAACCACCTACGAGCAGTACTTC; CDR3: CASSALPTTTYEQYF
V: TRBV7-9; D: TRBD1; size: NA; J: TRBJ1-1; DNA: TGTGCCAGCAGCAGGACAGGGCGCCGGACTGAAGCTTTCTTT; CDR3: CASSRTGRRTEAFF
V: TRBV28; D: NA; size: NA; J: TRBJ1-5; DNA: TGTGCCAGCAGTTTAGACCAGGGATGGAGCAATCAGCCCCAGCATTTT; CDR3: CASSLDQGWSNQPQHF
V: TRBV4-2; D: NA; size: NA; J: TRBJ2-5; DNA: TGTGCCAGCAGCCAAGGTTTCGGACAGGAGACCCAGTACTTC; CDR3: CASSQGFGQETQYF
V: TRBV6-5; D: NA; size: NA; J: TRBJ1-2; DNA: TGTGCCAGCAGTTTGAGTGGAGACTATGGCTACACCTTC; CDR3: CASSLSGDYGYTF
V: TRBV6-4; D: NA; size: NA; J: TRBJ1-1; DNA: TGTGCCAGCAGGAGTAGGGAGGACACTGAAGCTTTCTTT; CDR3: CASRSREDTEAFF
V: TRBV4-3; D: NA; size: NA; J: TRBJ1-2; DNA: TGCGCCAGCAGCCAAGACGGGCTCTATGGCTACACCTTC; CDR3: CASSQDGLYGYTF
V: TRBV5-1; D: NA; size: NA; J: TRBJ1-1; DNA: TGCGCCAGCGCCCGGGTTACAGGTGCGGGCACTGAAGCTTTCTTT; CDR3: CASARVTGAGTEAFF
V: TRBV6-2/TRBV6-3; D: NA; size: NA; J: TRBJ2-5; DNA: TGTGCCAGCAGTTTCGTACTTGGGGGAACGGGGAAGACCCAGTACTTC; CDR3: CASSFVLGGTGKTQYF